The present T cell receptor beta chain was sequenced within a study of blood T cell repertoires in COVID-19. For the study at large: Nucleic acid was either cDNA or gDNA, and it came from T cells, B-cell-depleted T cells, or PBMCs.

Germline CDR1 reads ENHRY; CDR2 reads SYGVKD. V shed 3 bases and J shed 0 bases, with 19 bases lying between them. The CDR3 extends over 18 amino acids. As handled by the study authors: Amplified reference gene primers provided the basis for estimating nucleated cell counts. Method: immunoSEQ multiplex PCR; TCRdb's copy keeps in-frame clones and lacks some. Clone size and the V and J calls come from that table; the DNA yielded D and trimming. The table includes 140,000 to 150,000 clones, around 81% detected once. Sequences were obtained from peripheral blood. The chain recombines TRBV10-3 with TRBJ2-3; possible D gene TRBD2, 7 bases. The clonotype was recovered from a human donor with acute or convalescent COVID-19. The donor label of this sample is uncertain. The CDR3 DNA reads as TGTGCCATCAGTGACGCCTCCGGCGGGGGCCCTAGCACAGATACGCAGTATTTT. Amino acids: CAISDASGGGPSTDTQYF.